Below, 12 T cell receptor beta chains from the same sample are listed, as sequenced in a study of regulatory T cells in long-lasting Graves disease. Libraries of TCR beta came from iRepertoire HTBI primers plus Arm-PCR of CDR3 regions. One entry per CDR3 protein results from TCRdb running MiXCR on the multiplex PCR reads. This table has hundreds of thousands of distinct CDR3 sequences, around 15% appearing once. The time point here: newly diagnosed GD, antithyroid drugs for less than 3 months. The TCR library used RNA extracted from PBMCs. Source: peripheral blood mononuclear cells (PBMCs), taken at new diagnosis, from a patient treated with antithyroid drugs. These receptors all stem from a female donor with Graves disease.

This clonotype has at least ten counts. The V call is TRBV28, the J call TRBJ2-5; the D gene is possibly TRBD2 (5 bases). This CDR3 region has 16 residues. Trimming cost V 2 bases and J 2 bases, with 15 bases left between them. The germline V gene encodes CDR1 MDHEN and CDR2 SYDVKM. CDR3 loop: CASSLREGGRQETQYF. In DNA form, the CDR3 reads TGTGCCAGCAGTTTAAGAGAAGGAGGCAGGCAAGAGACCCAGTACTTC.

Turning to this clonotype: A much bigger clone sits one base away, suggesting this may be a read error. This chain links TRBV7-9 with TRBJ1-1; D uncertain. The germline V and J ends were trimmed by 5 bases and 3 bases, with 22 bases remaining between them. CDR3 length: 17 residues. Germline V gene lookup returns CDR1 SEHNR and CDR2 FQNEAQ (reference sequence). The CDR3 loop reads CASSPLLGMAQDTEAFF. The CDR3 region has the DNA TGTGCCAGCAGCCCACTTCTCGGCATGGCGCAAGACACTGAAGCTTTCTTT.

This clonotype was detected many times. The chain recombines TRBV2 with TRBJ1-2; 7 bases align to TRBD1. V trimming: 8 bases; J trimming: 2 bases; junction bases outside the gene matches: 8. The CDR3 contains 14 residues. Germline-derived CDR1 and CDR2 are SNHLY and FYNNEI. Here the CDR3 DNA reads TGTGCCAGCTGGGCAGGGACAGCAAACTATGGCTACACCTTC. Translated: CASWAGTANYGYTF. Full variable domain (missing parts from reference TRBV2 and TRBJ1-2): EPEVTQTPSHQVTQMGQEVILRCVPISNHLYFYWYRQILGQKVEFLVSFYNNEISEKSEIFDDQFSVERPDGSNFTLKIRSTKLEDSAMYFCASWAGTANYGYTFGSGTRLTVV.

This clonotype was seen ten or more times. V and J are TRBV29-1 and TRBJ2-3, with TRBD2 matching 7 bases. Germline V lookup: CDR1 SQVTM, CDR2 ANQGSEA. The V and J ends lost 7 bases and 0 bases, in that order; junction bases with no gene match: 10. The CDR3 is 15 amino acids. The DNA for the CDR3 is TGCAGCGCCGGACCAACTAGCGCAAGCACAGATACGCAGTATTTT. Translation: CSAGPTSASTDTQYF.

This clonotype came up many times. The chain has TRBV7-3 and TRBJ2-1; possibly TRBD2 for D (6 bases). The germline V and J ends were trimmed by 5 bases and 0 bases, with 11 bases remaining between them. CDR1 and CDR2 from the germline V gene are SGHTA and FQGTGA. This CDR3 spans 15 amino acids. The CDR3 bases are TGTGCCAGCAGCCACATGACTAGCTCCTACAATGAGCAGTTCTTC. This sequence encodes CASSHMTSSYNEQFF. Full variable domain (missing parts from reference TRBV7-3 and TRBJ2-1): GAGVSQTPSNKVTEKGKYVELRCDPISGHTALYWYRQSLGQGPEFLIYFQGTGAADDSGLPNDRFFAVRPEGSVSTLKIQRTERGDSAVYLCASSHMTSSYNEQFFGPGTRLTVL.

Ten or more counts support this clonotype. This sequence joins TRBV28 and TRBJ2-1, with TRBD2 matching 11 bases. Germline V gene sequence: CDR1 MDHEN, CDR2 SYDVKM. V trimming: 6 bases; J trimming: 5 bases; junction bases outside the gene matches: 6. The CDR3 is 15 amino acids. Here the CDR3 reads CASSMIAGGDNEQFF. DNA for the CDR3: TGTGCCAGCAGCATGATAGCGGGAGGGGACAATGAGCAGTTCTTC.

At least ten counts were recorded for this clonotype. The chain carries TRBV12-3 or TRBV12-4 and TRBJ1-2; 8 bases agree with TRBD1. After removal of 3 bases from V and 7 bases from J, the junction contained 7 bases not matched to a gene. This CDR3 spans 14 amino acids. The CDR3 nucleotides are TGTGCCAGCAGTTTCTCGGACAGGGACGCTGGCTACACCTTC. This gives the protein CASSFSDRDAGYTF.

The table lists this clonotype with a few counts. A far larger clone is one base from this, pointing to a likely read error. The chain recombines TRBV29-1 with TRBJ2-3; weak D call: TRBD1 (6 bases). The J call may be incorrect, as the DNA end agrees better with TRBJ1-1. There are 12 residues in the CDR3. From germline, CDR1 is SQVTM and CDR2 ANQGSEA. CDR3 coding DNA: TGCAGCGTTCGACAGGAGGCGGCTGAAGCTTTCTTT. Its translation is CSVRQEAAEAFF.

There are many counts of this clonotype. This chain links TRBV12-3 or TRBV12-4 with TRBJ2-1; 9 nucleotides align to TRBD1. This CDR3 has 15 amino acids. With 0 bases clipped from V and 8 bases from J, the junction kept 5 bases outside the gene matches. CDR3 loop: CASSLASGQGYEQFF. The CDR3 nucleotides read TGTGCCAGCAGTTTAGCGTCGGGACAGGGTTATGAGCAGTTCTTC.

This clonotype has ten or more counts. V and J are TRBV3-1 and TRBJ1-1, with a possible D match to TRBD1 (5 bases). Trimming took off 1 base at V and 3 bases at J, with 9 bases between the two ends. Per the germline V gene, CDR1 is LGHDT and CDR2 is YNNKEL (reference sequence). The CDR3 has 14 residues. CDR3 coding DNA: TGTGCCAGCAGCCAAGTTGGAGGGGACACTGAAGCTTTCTTT. Protein sequence: CASSQVGGDTEAFF. Looking up the rest from reference TRBV3-1 and TRBJ1-1 gives the full variable domain: DTAVSQTPKYLVTQMGNDKSIKCEQNLGHDTMYWYKQDSKKFLKIMFSYNNKELIINETVPNRFSPKSPDKAHLNLHINSLELGDSAVYFCASSQVGGDTEAFFGQGTRLTVV.

This clonotype was counted many times. This chain connects TRBV24-1 to TRBJ2-3; D unclear. Trimming cost V 0 bases and J 9 bases, with 9 bases left between them. Germline-derived CDR1 and CDR2 are KGHDR and SFDVKD. The CDR3 is 13 amino acids. CDR3 in DNA: TGTGCCACCAGTGATTTGAGCAGAACCACGCAGTATTTT. Translating gives CATSDLSRTTQYF.

The table lists this clonotype with many counts. The J gene is TRBJ1-1, the V gene TRBV12-3 or TRBV12-4; TRBD1 is a possible D gene (5 bases). The CDR3 covers 14 residues. Trimming shortened V by 0 bases and J by 3 bases, and 8 bases separated the two germline ends. The CDR3 region has the DNA TGTGCCAGCAGTTTAGCGCTGGGGGACACTGAAGCTTTCTTT. It encodes CASSLALGDTEAFF.